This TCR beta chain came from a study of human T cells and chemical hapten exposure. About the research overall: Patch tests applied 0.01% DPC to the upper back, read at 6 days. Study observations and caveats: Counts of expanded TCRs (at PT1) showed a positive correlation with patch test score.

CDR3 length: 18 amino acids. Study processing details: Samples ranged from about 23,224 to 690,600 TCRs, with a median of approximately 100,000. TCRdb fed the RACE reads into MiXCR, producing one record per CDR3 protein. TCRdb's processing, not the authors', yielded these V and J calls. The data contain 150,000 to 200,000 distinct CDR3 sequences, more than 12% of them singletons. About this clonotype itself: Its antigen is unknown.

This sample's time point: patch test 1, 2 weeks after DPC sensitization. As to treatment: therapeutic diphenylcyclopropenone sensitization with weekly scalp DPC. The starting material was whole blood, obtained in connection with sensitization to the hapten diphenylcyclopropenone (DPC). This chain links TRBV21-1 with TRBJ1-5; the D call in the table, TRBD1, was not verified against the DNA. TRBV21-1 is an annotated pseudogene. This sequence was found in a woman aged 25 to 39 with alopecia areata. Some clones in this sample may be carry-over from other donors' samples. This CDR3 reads CASSNGDRIEGGNQPQHF. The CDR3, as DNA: TGTGCCAGCAGCAATGGGGACAGGATAGAGGGGGGCAATCAGCCCCAGCATTTT.